The rows below give T cell receptor beta chains drawn from one sample of a study of blood T cell repertoires in COVID-19. Sequencing was performed with immunoSEQ multiplex PCR; in TCRdb, only in-frame clones are kept and a portion is missing. The profile covers 200,000 to 250,000 clones, with 70% to 85% appearing a single time and about 7.8% taken by the ten largest. The sequenced sample consisted of peripheral blood. These receptors were obtained from a woman over 75 with COVID-19, enrolled during active disease. CDR3s include the opening cysteine and the closing phenylalanine or tryptophan. Fields, in order: V gene, J gene, D gene, CDR3 protein. D genes are given only for firm matches.

>TRBV27|TRBJ1-2|NA
CASSKLDRNYGYTF
>TRBV12-3/TRBV12-4|TRBJ2-5|NA
CASSLWGEETQYF
>TRBV9|TRBJ1-1|NA
CASSPADSLGTEAFF
>TRBV7-9|TRBJ1-4|NA
CASSPENREKLFF
>TRBV18|TRBJ2-7|TRBD1
CASSPPVGGGYEQYF
>TRBV6-5|TRBJ2-1|TRBD2
CASSYSSSGGDVEQFF
>TRBV5-1|TRBJ1-5|NA
CASSLAGKQPQHF
>TRBV25-1|TRBJ1-1|NA
CASSEATMRNTEAFF
>TRBV7-8|TRBJ2-7|NA
CASSLGASSYEQYF
>TRBV15|TRBJ2-1|NA
CATSRESGPLRGEQFF
>TRBV3-1/TRBV3-2|TRBJ2-7|TRBD2
CASRPGGSYEQYF
>TRBV27|TRBJ1-6|TRBD1
CASSRDSPIQALHF
>TRBV18|TRBJ1-1|NA
CASSEVQGVITEAFF
>TRBV5-1|TRBJ1-2|NA
CASSLVQGTGYTF